This T cell receptor (beta chain) was obtained from a study of cytomegalovirus exposure and HLA in healthy donors. Study findings and constraints: Analysis was performed later, and it showed HLA-associated TCR beta chains to be more clonally expanded than equally common others. In an earlier analysis, in several hundred donors, most V segments appeared productive either ~90% or ~30% of the time.

The primer mix had 60 Vbeta and 13 Jbeta primers. This table comes from immunoSEQ multiplex PCR, and its TCRdb copy is limited to in-frame clones, with some not included. The top ten hold 6% to 8.5% of the sample, which has fewer than 180,000 clones, 55% to 70% seen once. This clone was observed a handful of times. Its specificity is not known. V lost 7 bases and J lost 0, with 11 bases in between. The CDR3 runs to 14 residues. Germline V gene lookup returns CDR1 WSHSY and CDR2 SAAADI. The sequence was obtained from a woman in her sixties or seventies in good health and CMV-seropositive. The chain joins TRBV10-2 to TRBJ2-3, with a possible D match to TRBD1 (6 bases). The sample was PBMCs. CDR3 in amino acids: CASIRTESTDTQYF. As DNA, the CDR3 is TGCGCCAGCATTAGGACAGAAAGCACAGATACGCAGTATTTT.